This TCR beta chain emerged from a study of cytomegalovirus exposure and HLA in healthy donors (dated by TCRdb to the late 2010s). As for the study more broadly: The 650 to 750 repertoires of the first cohort and the roughly 120 validation repertoires were produced on the same platform, according to a later analysis. The study was designed to test whether signatures of past pathogen exposure could be identified by cataloging public T cell receptors. Besides the first cohort of 666 subjects, a separate validation cohort made up of 120 different subjects was used. The study combined high-throughput TCR immunosequencing, statistical association of individual TCRs with disease status, and machine learning to predict cytomegalovirus infection status.

The paper's findings and limits, for the study overall: In vitro tests confirmed that a few of the cytomegalovirus-associated TCR beta chains recognize cytomegalovirus antigens. A later analysis found that TCRs clustered in the first cohort also tended to co-occur in the 95 to 150 validation repertoires, with about 94% of cluster scores above 0. It was suggested by the authors that the approach could potentially be generalized to other disease states and immunological phenotypes. A later analysis had no HLA typing for the validation cohort, so co-occurrence there was scored across all 130 or so repertoires. Across donors, most TCR sequences were observed very rarely, whereas some public TCRs were present in many individuals. Cytomegalovirus status was reported to be diagnosed by the classifier with high specificity and sensitivity in both the original and validation cohorts. In the study, around 150 TCR beta chains were listed as associated with cytomegalovirus.

The library came from the immunoSEQ multiplex PCR assay. From the authors' description of their analysis: A statistical classification framework was developed to diagnose cytomegalovirus status using the catalog of TCR beta chain sequences. Imported from immuneACCESS, the table was reduced by TCRdb to in-frame sequences with V and J called. These copies leave out some clones; in studies compared against another copy, an unresolved V gene accounts for under half, and the cause of the remainder is not known. The V and J calls and clone size come from that table; D and trimming were worked out from the DNA. The sample table shows roughly 60,000 clones, and over 90% are seen once. The biggest ten clones account for under 3% of the sample. Donors formed part of the validation cohort, which comprised about 120 subjects and was distinct from the first cohort of over 500 subjects. CDR1 and CDR2, per the germline V gene (reference sequence), are SEHNR and FQNEAQ. The CDR3 runs 13 residues from the cysteine to the phenylalanine. Of the read, only the CDR3 DNA is kept; its 39 bases are in frame from base 1. Between the V and J ends, shortened by 1 base and 5 bases respectively, the junction contains 8 bases.

Turning to this clone: This clone's antigen is unknown. Per-base qualities were not stored, and no clone one base away is much larger.

The origin of this receptor is a man between 18 and 29 years old in good health and CMV-seronegative. The sequencing sample was made of PBMCs. The rearranged segments are TRBV7-9 and TRBJ2-5; the best D guess is TRBD1, with 6 bases matching. The CDR3 sequence is CASSLDRAETQYF. The DNA sequence is given as TGTGCCAGCAGCTTAGACAGGGCGGAGACCCAGTACTTC. The full variable domain, with segments outside the CDR3 supplied by the reference TRBV7-9 and TRBJ2-5 proteins, appears as DTGVSQNPRHKITKRGQNVTFRCDPISEHNRLYWYRQTLGQGPEFLTYFQNEAQLEKSRLLSDRFSAERPKGSFSTLEIQRTEQGDSAMYLCASSLDRAETQYFGPGTRLLVL.